This T cell receptor (beta chain) was observed in a study of T-cell reconstitution after alpha-beta-depleted transplantation in children. The CDR3 has 11 amino acids. CDR1 is KGHSH, CDR2 LQKENI, per germline. V lost 2 bases and J 7 bases, leaving 5 bases between the germline ends. Unique molecular identifiers featured in how the TCRbeta library was prepared. Each CDR3 protein is one row after TCRdb ran MiXCR on the PCR reads. This sample has hundreds of thousands of distinct CDR3 sequences; 30% to 35% occur once, and the top ten carry around 2.3%. This TCR derives from a human donor who donated a stem cell graft to a child with aplastic anemia. This sample comprised PBMCs from the stem cell graft donor, obtained from the stem cell graft. This sequence joins TRBV18 and TRBJ1-1; no clear D gene. CDR3 loop: CASSPSFEAFF. The CDR3 coding sequence is TGTGCCAGCTCACCATCATTTGAAGCTTTCTTT.